The clone carrying this T cell receptor beta chain was recorded a few times. Its antigen remains unknown. Sequencing used immunoSEQ multiplex PCR; TCRdb keeps in-frame clones, though not all of them. There are about 420,000 clones in the sample; roughly 90% occur only once, and less than 4.5% lies in the top ten. The CDR3 is made up of 15 amino acids. V dropped 4 bases and J dropped 4 bases, with 13 bases sitting between them. Germline CDR1 reads MNHNY; CDR2 reads SVGAGI (reference sequence). The data originate from a study of Ad26.COV2.S vaccination and SARS-CoV-2 variants. Study conclusions and caveats: Comparability of non-spike TCR breadth was observed across vaccine and placebo recipients. Vaccine recipients surpassed placebo recipients in spike-specific TCR breadth. Reports say spike-specific CD8+ and CD4+ T cell responses covered substantial breadth after vaccination.

Treatment defined: roughly 19 received Ad26.COV2.S at low or high dose, single or two shots; several received placebo; per-sample allocation not given. Sampling was performed 63 days after the first vaccine or placebo injection. Sequenced here: peripheral blood, sampled in a trial of Ad26.COV2.S vaccine versus placebo. The genes are TRBV6-6 and TRBJ2-2; maybe TRBD1 (6 bases). The receptor was isolated from a person between 18 and 65 years old who received the Ad26.COV2.S COVID-19 vaccine or a placebo. The CDR3 DNA sequence: TGTGCCAGCAGTTTCCAGGGGCCCTTCACCGGGGAGCTGTTTTTT. This translates into CASSFQGPFTGELFF.